The present entry profiles one T cell receptor beta chain with its context. No antigen is known for it. The CDR3 runs to 16 residues. Germline V CDR1 and CDR2: SGHAT, FQNNGV. J lost 8 bases, V lost 6 bases, and 11 bases had no gene match. The use of a sample-barcoded 5' primer and a J-beta primer mix characterized a second PCR of 7 to 11 cycles. Carrying 12 random nucleotides, a template-switch adaptor labeled each individual cDNA molecule. TCRdb reprocessed the 5' RACE reads via MiXCR and lists one record per CDR3 protein. The sample includes around 870,000 distinct CDR3 sequences, 25% to 35% of them seen just once. The source of the sample is a study of blood T cells in healthy people across ages. Overall study findings and caveats: Estimates based on one million T cells were treated as lower bounds.

The source material was blood. The origin of this receptor is a woman of 80 years or more in good health. This rearrangement joins TRBV11-2 to TRBJ2-1, with 12 positions matching TRBD2. CDR3 region: CASSRSTSGGAYEQFF. CDR3 coding DNA: TGTGCCAGCAGTCGATCGACTAGCGGGGGCGCTTATGAGCAGTTCTTC.